A single sample is the source of the 17 T cell receptor beta chains below, sequenced in a study of regulatory T cells in long-lasting Graves disease. Arm-PCR with iRepertoire HTBI primers amplified the CDR3 regions for these TCR beta libraries. One entry per CDR3 protein, called by TCRdb with MiXCR from the multiplex PCR reads. This table holds approximately 440,000 distinct CDR3 sequences, 23% found once. The time point was: persistent/refractory GD, antithyroid drugs over 5 years with positive TRAb. RNA from PBMCs was the source of the TCR library. Sequencing used peripheral blood mononuclear cells (PBMCs), obtained when the disease was refractory, from a patient treated with antithyroid drugs. These receptors were collected from a female donor with Graves disease.

The chain couples TRBV20-1 to TRBJ2-1; a possible D gene is TRBD2 (6 bases). The CDR3 spans 15 residues. Trimming removed 7 bases from V and 4 bases from J, with 20 bases in between. Germline values: CDR1 DFQATT, CDR2 SNEGSKA (reference sequence). CDR3 loop: CSVKRLSGSYNEQFF. The DNA for the CDR3 is TGCAGTGTCAAAAGGCTAAGCGGGTCTTACAATGAGCAGTTCTTC.

This clonotype occurred a few times. This chain uses TRBV2 with TRBJ2-7; the match to TRBD1 covers 7 bases. Germline CDR1 SNHLY, CDR2 FYNNEI. V shed 8 bases, J shed 1 base, and the junction held 5 bases outside the gene matches. This CDR3 spans 13 amino acids. CDR3: CASGWDRSYEQYF. The CDR3, as DNA: TGTGCCAGCGGCTGGGACAGATCCTACGAGCAGTACTTC.

The V call is TRBV28, the J call TRBJ1-5; D is perhaps TRBD1 (5 bases). The V gene lost 7 bases and the J gene lost 0 bases, with 13 bases spanning the gap. Germline CDR1 MDHEN, CDR2 SYDVKM. This CDR3 contains 15 residues. The CDR3 sequence is CASIPDSISNQPQHF. CDR3 DNA sequence: TGTGCCAGCATTCCCGACAGTATTAGCAATCAGCCCCAGCATTTT. Variable domain in full (rest from reference TRBV28 and TRBJ1-5): DVKVTQSSRYLVKRTGEKVFLECVQDMDHENMFWYRQDPGLGLRLIYFSYDVKMKEKGDIPEGYSVSREKKERFSLILESASTNQTSMYLCASIPDSISNQPQHFGDGTRLSIL.

The V gene is TRBV20-1, the J gene TRBJ2-7, with D perhaps TRBD1 or TRBD2 (5 bases each). The V and J ends lost 2 bases and 4 bases respectively, with 9 bases between them. CDR3 length: 12 amino acids. Germline V CDR1 and CDR2: DFQATT, SNEGSKA (reference sequence). CDR3: CSARQGRYEQYF. DNA of the CDR3: TGCAGTGCTAGACAGGGACGGTACGAGCAGTACTTC.

This chain uses TRBV15 with TRBJ2-7; 9 bases fit TRBD2. The length of the CDR3 is 16 residues. J gave up 3 bases and V 0 bases, and 6 bases lay outside the gene matches. Per the germline V gene, CDR1 is LNHNV and CDR2 is YYDKDF (reference sequence). The CDR3 spells CATSRDWVTSGYEQYF. CDR3 nucleotide sequence: TGTGCCACCAGCAGAGATTGGGTGACTAGCGGCTACGAGCAGTACTTC.

This CDR3 reads CASSPPPGQSNQPQHF. In DNA form, the CDR3 reads TGTGCCAGCAGTCCTCCCCCGGGACAGTCCAATCAGCCCCAGCATTTT. The V call is TRBV28, the J call TRBJ1-5, with TRBD1 matching over 7 bases. The germline gives CDR1 MDHEN, CDR2 SYDVKM. The CDR3 runs to 16 residues. Trimming cost V 5 bases and J 3 bases; bases outside gene matches: 10.

This clonotype was found many times. The J gene is TRBJ2-7, the V gene TRBV7-2, with D maybe TRBD1 (7 bases). Germline lookup yields CDR1 SGHTA and CDR2 FQGNSA. This CDR3 is 14 amino acids long. V lost 5 bases, J lost 5 bases, and 16 bases lay in between. The CDR3 nucleotides read TGTGCCAGCAGCCTAGGGCAGGGGGGACACGAGCAGTACTTC. Its protein is CASSLGQGGHEQYF.

As concerns this clonotype: This likely comes from a read error, as the CDR3 has no conserved phenylalanine or tryptophan at its end. V and J are TRBV12-3 or TRBV12-4 and TRBJ2-7; tentatively, D is TRBD1 or TRBD2 (5 bases each). Trimming cost V 2 bases and J 0 bases, with 17 bases left between them. There are 17 residues in the CDR3. The CDR3 protein is CASSLWIRGAVSYEQYL. The CDR3 DNA reads TGTGCCAGCAGTTTATGGATCCGGGGCGCGGTCTCCTACGAGCAGTACCTC.

Ten or more counts support this clonotype. The chain carries TRBV20-1 and TRBJ2-5; no clear D. The CDR3 runs to 13 residues. Trimming cost V 0 bases and J 2 bases, with 7 bases left between them. Germline V gene sequence: CDR1 DFQATT, CDR2 SNEGSKA (reference sequence). For the CDR3, the DNA is TGCAGTGCTAGAGATGTGGGGCAAGAGACCCAGTACTTC. Translated: CSARDVGQETQYF.

This clonotype was seen a few times. This chain uses TRBV7-9 with TRBJ2-2; D is unresolved. This CDR3 is 12 amino acids long. Looked up from germline, CDR1 is SEHNR and CDR2 is FQNEAQ (reference sequence). V lost 1 base to trimming and J lost 8 bases, with 5 bases between them. CDR3 sequence (DNA): TGTGCCAGCAGCTTAGGATTGGGGGAGCTGTTTTTT. Translation gives CASSLGLGELFF.

As for this clonotype: The CDR3 does not close with the conserved phenylalanine or tryptophan, likely indicating a read error. This chain links TRBV5-1 with TRBJ1-4, with D unclear. Germline V CDR1 and CDR2: SGHRS, YFSETQ. Trimming stripped 1 base from V and 4 bases from J, with 8 bases between. This CDR3 spans 14 amino acids. CDR3: CASSLQSSNEKLFL. CDR3 nucleotides: TGCGCCAGCAGCTTGCAAAGCAGTAATGAAAAACTGTTTCTT.

The chain is built from TRBV29-1 and TRBJ2-7; 12 positions agree with TRBD1. Losses at the gene ends were 3 bases for V and 6 bases for J; bases not matched to a gene: 6. The V gene's germline CDR1 is SQVTM and CDR2 ANQGSEA. The CDR3 runs to 14 residues. The chain's CDR3 is CSVEGQGAPGEQYF. The CDR3 DNA reads TGCAGCGTTGAGGGACAGGGGGCCCCTGGCGAGCAGTACTTC.

This sequence joins TRBV28 and TRBJ2-3, with a tentative D call TRBD2 (5 bases). Germline lookup yields CDR1 MDHEN and CDR2 SYDVKM. This CDR3 is 15 amino acids long. The V gene lost 5 bases and the J gene lost 1 base, with 13 bases spanning the gap. CDR3 nucleotide sequence: TGTGCCAGCAGTCCCCGTTTGAGGGGCACAGATACGCAGTATTTT. Residues: CASSPRLRGTDTQYF.

Many counts were recorded for this clonotype. V gene TRBV11-2 combines with J gene TRBJ2-7, with D tentatively TRBD2 (7 bases). In germline, CDR1 is SGHAT, CDR2 FQNNGV. There are 14 residues in the CDR3. Trimming pared 4 bases from V and 7 bases from J, leaving 17 bases between. The CDR3 region is CASSYGGGRGEQYF. CDR3 nucleotide sequence: TGTGCCAGCAGCTACGGCGGGGGAAGGGGGGAGCAGTACTTC.

This sequence joins TRBV29-1 and TRBJ2-5, with D perhaps matching TRBD2 (7 bases). The CDR3 is made up of 15 amino acids. Germline CDR1 and CDR2: SQVTM and ANQGSEA. V was cut by 7 bases and J by 5 bases, with 23 bases left in between. The CDR3 DNA follows: TGCAGCGCTTATAGGAAGGGGGGGCGCTTGGAGACCCAGTACTTC. Translating it yields CSAYRKGGRLETQYF.

This clonotype was counted only a few times. This rearrangement joins TRBV6-5 to TRBJ2-4, with D possibly called TRBD1 or TRBD2 (5 bases each). Germline V gene data show CDR1 as MNHEY and CDR2 as SVGAGI. The CDR3 extends over 18 amino acids. Trimming took off 2 bases at V and 3 bases at J, with 20 bases between the two ends. The CDR3 bases are TGTGCCAGCAGTTACGGGGCACGTTCGGGGAGTGGCAAAAACATTCAGTACTTC. The encoded protein is CASSYGARSGSGKNIQYF.

V usage is TRBV24-1 and J usage is TRBJ2-2; D call uncertain. The CDR3 has 13 amino acids. V was pared by 3 bases and J by 6 bases, with 7 bases between. Germline loops: CDR1 KGHDR, CDR2 SFDVKD. CDR3 sequence reads: CATSDVGPGELFF. CDR3 DNA sequence: TGTGCCACCAGTGATGTCGGGCCCGGGGAGCTGTTTTTT.